Sequencing of this T cell receptor (beta chain) was carried out in a study of Ad26.COV2.S vaccination and SARS-CoV-2 variants. Whole-study findings and limits: Vaccinees displayed broader spike-specific TCR repertoires than placebo recipients.

Indicated treatment: about 20 received Ad26.COV2.S at low or high dose, single or two shots; 5 received placebo; per-sample allocation not given. Day 63 after the first injection of vaccine or placebo was the sampling time. CDR3 length: 14 residues. V was cut by 2 bases and J by 2 bases, with 10 bases left in between. CDR1 SGDLS and CDR2 YYNGEE come from the germline V gene. Profiling relied on immunoSEQ multiplex PCR, and the TCRdb table lists in-frame clones only, not all of them. The data contain hundreds of thousands of clones, 80% to 90% of them singletons. As regards this clone: Its antigen remains unidentified.

The sample consisted of peripheral blood, taken in a trial of Ad26.COV2.S vaccine versus placebo. V and J are TRBV9 and TRBJ2-5; D is unresolved. The clonotype comes from a person aged 18-60 years who received the Ad26.COV2.S COVID-19 vaccine or a placebo. The CDR3 loop reads CASSVFMGQETQYF. The CDR3 nucleotides read TGTGCCAGCAGCGTTTTTATGGGGCAAGAGACCCAGTACTTC.